Listed below are T cell receptor beta chains from one sample, sequenced in a study of T-cell reconstitution after alpha-beta-depleted transplantation in children. TCRdb redid the calling of the PCR reads with MiXCR, one entry per CDR3 protein. The sample holds approximately 300,000 distinct CDR3 sequences, 11% seen once. Source: peripheral blood, taken 180 days after TCRalphabeta/CD19-depleted stem cell transplant. The receptor source for this set is a male patient between 2 and 15 years old who had a stem cell transplant for chronic granulomatous disease, so the T cells may come from the graft donor. Each CDR3 is given with its conserved first and last residue. D genes are given only for firm matches. Clone size, where shown, is once, few, many, or a class for clones that have expanded.

D gene,J gene,clone size,V gene,CDR3 length,CDR3 DNA,CDR3 protein
.,TRBJ2-7,many,TRBV28,15,TGTGCCAGCAGTTTCCATTCTCCGGGGTTTGGCGAGCAGTACTTC,CASSFHSPGFGEQYF
TRBD1,TRBJ2-2,many,TRBV12-3/TRBV12-4,18,TGTGCCAGCAGTCGCAGTCCCGGGACAGGGGAATGGACCGGGGAGCTGTTTTTT,CASSRSPGTGEWTGELFF
.,TRBJ2-1,many,TRBV5-1,14,TGCGCCAGCAGTTTTGAGCGTTTCTACAATGAGCAGTTCTTC,CASSFERFYNEQFF
.,TRBJ1-1,many,TRBV12-3/TRBV12-4,13,TGTGCCAGCAGTACACTGGAAGGCACTGAAGCTTTCTTT,CASSTLEGTEAFF
.,TRBJ1-2,.,TRBV12-3/TRBV12-4,14,TGTGCCAGCAGTTTACGGGTCAGAAACTATGGCTACACCTTC,CASSLRVRNYGYTF
.,TRBJ2-5,few,TRBV29-1,13,TGCAGCGTTAGGGGGGTAGGAAGGGAGACCCAGTACTTC,CSVRGVGRETQYF
.,TRBJ2-1,many,TRBV10-3,13,TGTGCCATCAGTGCGGACAGTTACAATGAGCAGTTCTTC,CAISADSYNEQFF
.,TRBJ2-2,.,TRBV11-3,12,TGTGCCAGCAGCGCAGGGATCGGGGAGCTGTTTTTT,CASSAGIGELFF
TRBD2,TRBJ2-2,few,TRBV29-1,16,TGCAGCGTGGTTGAGACTAGCGGAGCGAACACCGGGGAGCTGTTTTTT,CSVVETSGANTGELFF
.,TRBJ2-1,once,TRBV29-1,15,TGCAGCGTGACATCCGGGTCCGTCTCCTACAATGAGCAGTTCTTC,CSVTSGSVSYNEQFF
TRBD2,TRBJ2-3,many,TRBV12-3/TRBV12-4,15,TGTGCCAGCACGCACAGCGGGAGGGGGGCAGATACGCAGTATTTT,CASTHSGRGADTQYF
.,TRBJ2-3,many,TRBV20-1,15,TGCAGTGCTCCCGACTCGGAGGGAAAAGCAGATACGCAGTATTTT,CSAPDSEGKADTQYF
TRBD1,TRBJ1-6,many,TRBV7-9,16,TGTGCCAGCAGCTTAGCCCTCGGACAGGGGAATTCACCCCTCCACTTT,CASSLALGQGNSPLHF
TRBD1,TRBJ2-5,many,TRBV5-1,13,TGCGCCAGCGGTCCGGGACAGCAAGAGACCCAGTACTTC,CASGPGQQETQYF
.,TRBJ2-7,many,TRBV20-1,12,TGCAGTGCTTCACAGGAGTCCTACGAGCAGTACTTC,CSASQESYEQYF
.,TRBJ2-1,many,TRBV20-1,11,TGCAGTGCTAGTGGGTCGAATGAGCAGTTCTTC,CSASGSNEQFF
.,TRBJ2-1,many,TRBV7-7,19,TGTGCTAGCAGCCATCGGTCGCTCAAGGACCCCCGCTCCTACAATGAGCAGTTCTTC,CASSHRSLKDPRSYNEQFF
TRBD2,TRBJ2-5,.,TRBV25-1,19,TGTGCCAGCAGTGAAAAACCGGGACTAGCGGGAGGACCACAAGAGACCCAGTACTTC,CASSEKPGLAGGPQETQYF
TRBD1,TRBJ2-4,many,TRBV5-1,15,TGCGCCAGCAGTCGCGGGGACAGGGGATTAAACATTCAGTACTTC,CASSRGDRGLNIQYF
TRBD1,TRBJ1-5,few,TRBV12-3/TRBV12-4,17,TGTGCCAGCAGTCTGGGACAGGGGGCACATAAGCGTCAGCCCCAGCATTTT,CASSLGQGAHKRQPQHF
TRBD1,TRBJ2-3,many,TRBV20-1,14,TGCAGTGCTTGGAGGACAGGGAGGACAGATACGCAGTATTTT,CSAWRTGRTDTQYF
.,TRBJ1-4,few,TRBV20-1,11,TGCAGTGCTAGTAAGATCGAAAAACTGTTTTTT,CSASKIEKLFF
.,TRBJ1-2,many,TRBV19,14,TGTGCCAGTAGTTTCGGCAGGGGAGCCTATGGCTACACCTTC,CASSFGRGAYGYTF
TRBD1,TRBJ2-2,many,TRBV20-1,16,TGCAGTGCTAGAGATCCCGGGACAGGGATCACCGGGGAGCTGTTTTTT,CSARDPGTGITGELFF
.,TRBJ1-1,many,TRBV6-5,16,TGTGCCAGCAGTTACTCGAGACGGTCAGGTGCCACTGAAGCTTTCTTT,CASSYSRRSGATEAFF
TRBD2,TRBJ2-1,many,TRBV20-1,15,TGCAGTGCGACCTCCGGGACTACCTTCTACAATGAGCAGTTCTTC,CSATSGTTFYNEQFF
.,TRBJ1-1,many,TRBV29-1,13,TGCAGCGTCGGGGGAACCACAGGCACTGAAGCTTTCTTT,CSVGGTTGTEAFF
TRBD1,TRBJ2-2,many,TRBV28,16,TGTGCCAGCAGTTTCCGACAGGGGGCTAGTGCCGGCGAGCTGTTTTTT,CASSFRQGASAGELFF
TRBD2,TRBJ2-3,many,TRBV20-1,17,TGCAGTGCTAGTGACCACGGGCGTACTAGCGCCCCAGATACGCAGTATTTT,CSASDHGRTSAPDTQYF
.,TRBJ2-2,many,TRBV7-8,15,TGTGCCAGCAGCTTAGCTACGACGAACACCGGGGAGCTGTTTTTT,CASSLATTNTGELFF
.,TRBJ1-3,many,TRBV5-1,15,TGCGCCAGCAGCTTGAACCAGATCTCTGGAAACACCATATATTTT,CASSLNQISGNTIYF
TRBD2,TRBJ2-7,many,TRBV15,16,TGTGCCACCAGCGAACTACTAGCGGGAAAAACCTACGAGCAGTACTTC,CATSELLAGKTYEQYF
.,TRBJ2-6,many,TRBV28,13,TGTGCCGGGAGATCCTCTGGGGCCAACGTCCTGACTTTC,CAGRSSGANVLTF
TRBD2,TRBJ2-1,many,TRBV5-5,15,TGTGCCAGCAGCTTGGGAGGACTAGGAGGGATAGATCCGTTCTTC,CASSLGGLGGIDPFF
.,TRBJ2-7,many,TRBV5-1,13,TGCGCCAGCAGCAGGGACGGAACCTACGAGCAGTACTTC,CASSRDGTYEQYF
.,TRBJ1-6,many,TRBV7-3,15,TGTGCCAGCAGCACAAACGGACGGTATAATTCACCCCTCCACTTT,CASSTNGRYNSPLHF
TRBD2,TRBJ2-2,many,TRBV5-1,16,TGCGCCAGCAGCCCAGGACTAGCGGGGAACACCGGGGAGCTGTTTTTT,CASSPGLAGNTGELFF
.,TRBJ1-2,many,TRBV27,13,TGTGCCAGCAGTTTCTACAGGGACTATGGCTACACCTTC,CASSFYRDYGYTF
TRBD1,TRBJ2-7,.,TRBV19,14,TGTGCCAGTAGTAGCCCGGGACAGGGGAACGAGCAGTACTTC,CASSSPGQGNEQYF
TRBD1,TRBJ2-1,many,TRBV12-3/TRBV12-4,15,TGTGCCAGCAGTTTTCGTGGGACAGGGGGAAATGAGCAGTTCTTC,CASSFRGTGGNEQFF
TRBD1,TRBJ1-2,.,TRBV12-3/TRBV12-4,15,TGTGCCAGCATCGGTCCTTTTGAAGGGGGCTTTGGCTACACCTTC,CASIGPFEGGFGYTF
TRBD1,TRBJ2-7,many,TRBV5-1,16,TGCGCCAGCAGCGGCCGGGACAGGGAAAGTGATCACGAGCAGTACTTC,CASSGRDRESDHEQYF
.,TRBJ2-1,many,TRBV19,13,TGTGCCAGTAGTATGTCGGGCAAAAGCGAGCAGTTCTTC,CASSMSGKSEQFF
.,TRBJ2-7,.,TRBV7-3,14,TGTGCCAGCAGCTCGGGAGAGGGGGCATACGAGCAGTACTTC,CASSSGEGAYEQYF
.,TRBJ2-1,many,TRBV7-6,16,TGTGCCAGCAGCTTAGTGGCTAGCTACTCTGGGAATGAGCAGTTCTTC,CASSLVASYSGNEQFF
TRBD2,TRBJ2-5,many,TRBV23-1,14,TGCGCCAGCAGTCAATCGCGGGAGGAAGAGACCCAGTACTTC,CASSQSREEETQYF
.,TRBJ2-1,many,TRBV20-1,11,TGCAGTGCTCACGGGTACAATGAGCAGTTCTTC,CSAHGYNEQFF
.,TRBJ1-1,many,TRBV6-2/TRBV6-3,15,TGTGCCAGCAGGACATTGGACAGACTGAACACTGAAGCTTTCTTT,CASRTLDRLNTEAFF
.,TRBJ2-3,few,TRBV18,18,TGTGCCAGCTCACCACTTTTTCGGGATAGCGGATTCACAGATACGCAGTATTTT,CASSPLFRDSGFTDTQYF
.,TRBJ2-3,many,TRBV7-6,15,TGTGCCAGCAGCTTAGGTCCCTCGGGGACAGATACGCAGTATTTT,CASSLGPSGTDTQYF
.,TRBJ1-1,many,TRBV7-2,12,TGTGCCAGCAGCTTAGGCCCTCTTGAAGCTTTCTTT,CASSLGPLEAFF
.,TRBJ1-5,few,TRBV5-5,15,TGTGCCAGCAGCTTGGCGGAGCTGAAGGTTCAGCCCCAGCATTTT,CASSLAELKVQPQHF
TRBD2,TRBJ2-7,many,TRBV20-1,14,TGCAGTGCGACGAGCGGGAGGCCACCCTACGAGCAGTACTTC,CSATSGRPPYEQYF